This T cell receptor beta chain was recorded in a study of regulatory T cells in long-lasting Graves disease. Study outcomes and limitations: Favored usage of TRBV28, TRBJ1-2 and TRBJ2-5 was recorded in persistent disease.

Researchers made TCR beta libraries by using iRepertoire HTBI primers and running Arm-PCR on CDR3 regions. In TCRdb, the multiplex PCR reads were re-called with MiXCR into one record per CDR3 protein. The sample has 530,000 or so distinct CDR3 sequences, roughly 15% seen once. The CDR3 covers 16 residues. Looked up from germline, CDR1 is GTSNPN and CDR2 is SVGIG (reference sequence). V was clipped by 1 base and J by 3 bases, with 18 bases between them. This clonotype occurred a few times. Its antigen is unknown. The final CDR3 position lacks the conserved phenylalanine or tryptophan, pointing to a likely read error. Time point specified: newly diagnosed GD, antithyroid drugs for less than 3 months. PBMCs provided the RNA from which the TCR library was made. These records were also assigned to another study, of T cells in Graves' hyperthyroidism and ophthalmopathy. Per that paper: Among the patients, aged 18 to 65, hyperthyroidism was newly diagnosed and had lasted under 2 months. HTBI primers drove first-round RT-PCR of the TCR CDR3.

The chain couples TRBV30 to TRBJ1-1, with D uncertain. The material sequenced was peripheral blood mononuclear cells (PBMCs), taken at new diagnosis, from a patient treated with antithyroid drugs. This TCR was sampled from a man between 18 and 29 years old with Graves disease. The DNA of the CDR3 is TGTGCCTGGAGTGGGATACACGAAACCTTTTACACTGAAGCTTTCTCT. Amino acid sequence: CAWSGIHETFYTEAFS.